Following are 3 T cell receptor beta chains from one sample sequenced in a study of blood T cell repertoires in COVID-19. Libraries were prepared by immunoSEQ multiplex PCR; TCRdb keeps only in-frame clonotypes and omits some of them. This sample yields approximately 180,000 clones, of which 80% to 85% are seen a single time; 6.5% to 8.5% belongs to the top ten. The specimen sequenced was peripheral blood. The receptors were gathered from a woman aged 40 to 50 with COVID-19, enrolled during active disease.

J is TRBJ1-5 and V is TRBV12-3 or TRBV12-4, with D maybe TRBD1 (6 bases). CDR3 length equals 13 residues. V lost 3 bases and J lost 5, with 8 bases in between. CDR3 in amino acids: CASSFGTYQPQHF. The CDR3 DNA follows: TGTGCCAGCAGTTTCGGGACATATCAGCCCCAGCATTTT.

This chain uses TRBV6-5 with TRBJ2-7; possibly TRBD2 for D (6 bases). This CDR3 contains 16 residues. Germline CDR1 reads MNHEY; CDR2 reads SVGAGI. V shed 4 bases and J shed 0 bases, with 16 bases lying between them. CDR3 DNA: TGTGCCAGCAGTTCCCGCCGGGGGAAACTCTCCTACGAGCAGTACTTC. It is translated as CASSSRRGKLSYEQYF.

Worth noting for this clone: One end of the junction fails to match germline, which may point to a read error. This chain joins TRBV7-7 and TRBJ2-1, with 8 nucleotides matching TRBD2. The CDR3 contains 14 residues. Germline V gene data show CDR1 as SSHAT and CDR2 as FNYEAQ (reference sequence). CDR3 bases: TGTGCTAGCAGCTTAAGCAGCGGGAGCGAAGAGCAGTTCTTC. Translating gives CASSLSSGSEEQFF.